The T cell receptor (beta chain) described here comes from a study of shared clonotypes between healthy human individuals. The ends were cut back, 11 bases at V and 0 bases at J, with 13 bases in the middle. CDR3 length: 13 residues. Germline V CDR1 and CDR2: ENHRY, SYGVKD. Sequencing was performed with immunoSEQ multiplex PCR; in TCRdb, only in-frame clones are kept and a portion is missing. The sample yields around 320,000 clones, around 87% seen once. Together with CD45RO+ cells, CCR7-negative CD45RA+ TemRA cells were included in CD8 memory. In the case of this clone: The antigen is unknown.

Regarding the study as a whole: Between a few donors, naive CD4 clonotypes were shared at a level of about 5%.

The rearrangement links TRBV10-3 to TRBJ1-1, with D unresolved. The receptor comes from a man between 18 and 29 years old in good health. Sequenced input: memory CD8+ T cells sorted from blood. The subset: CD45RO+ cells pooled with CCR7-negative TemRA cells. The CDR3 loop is CASSGPVNTEAFF. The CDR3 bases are TGTGCCTCTAGCGGGCCAGTGAACACTGAAGCTTTCTTT.